This TCR beta chain was identified during a study of T cells in Graves' hyperthyroidism and ophthalmopathy. Study-wide findings and caveats: Ophthalmopathy was separated from stable hyperthyroidism by a 13 V-J model.

Together with thyroid ultrasound, orbital computed tomography, serum thyroxine and TRAb, clinical symptoms were used for diagnoses. Out of less than 12 ml of fresh peripheral blood came the PBMCs. There were TCR beta CDR3 regions amplified from RNA transcripts. With the HTBI primer set, the TCR CDR3 went through a first round of RT-PCR. TCRdb redid the calling of the multiplex PCR reads with MiXCR, one entry per CDR3 protein. The top ten hold under 8% of the sample, which has a few hundred thousand distinct CDR3 sequences, around 14% seen once. About this clonotype: The antigen is not known. A much larger clone is a single base away; this may be a read error.

The V gene's germline CDR1 is DFQATT and CDR2 SNEGSKA (reference sequence). CDR3 length: 14 residues. Trimming shortened V by 6 bases and J by 4 bases, and 15 bases separated the two germline ends. The chain is built from TRBV20-1 and TRBJ2-2; D possibly corresponds to TRBD2 (6 bases). This sequence was found in a woman aged 25-40 years with Graves' hyperthyroidism. The specimen sequenced was blood. DNA of the CDR3: TGCAGTGCGTGGGACTTGGGGGGCACCGGGGAGCTGTTTTTT. The encoded protein is CSAWDLGGTGELFF.